This T cell receptor beta chain appears in the sequencing data of a study of T-cell reconstitution after alpha-beta-depleted transplantation in children. V gave up 0 bases and J gave up 3 bases, with 8 bases separating them. This CDR3 comprises 14 residues. CDR1 is DFQATT and CDR2 is SNEGSKA in the germline V gene (reference sequence). This clonotype has at least ten counts. Molecular barcoding with unique molecular identifiers was used for the TCRbeta library. TCRdb recomputed calls from the PCR reads with MiXCR, one row per CDR3 protein. The sample lists 280,000 or so distinct CDR3 sequences, approximately 10% seen once, with around a quarter in the top ten.

The chain links TRBV20-1 to TRBJ2-2; a weak D match, TRBD2 (6 bases). The clonotype was recovered from a male patient under 10 years old who had a stem cell transplant for chronic granulomatous disease, so the T cells may come from the graft donor. Source: peripheral blood, taken 180 days after TCRalphabeta/CD19-depleted stem cell transplant. The CDR3 reads CSARDWGDTGELFF. Written as DNA, the CDR3 is TGCAGTGCTAGAGATTGGGGGGACACCGGGGAGCTGTTTTTT.